This T cell receptor (beta chain) was sequenced in a study of T cell clones after liver transplantation (dated 2019 in TCRdb). General notes on the study: The samples were obtained from ITN030ST, a randomized trial that attempted immunosuppression withdrawal within 2 years after liver transplantation. Donor-reactive T cell clones were identified by TCRbeta sequencing following a pre-transplant mixed lymphocyte reaction and were subsequently tracked in post-transplant blood. As an antigen-independent comparator for the donor-reactive sequences, third party-reactive TCRbeta sequences from pre-transplant MLRs were identified as well. Three of the eight recipients were HCV-positive; the others were transplanted for non-autoimmune, non-viral indications. The subjects received no induction therapy and were kept on standard immunosuppression until randomization at 12-24 months post-transplant. Tolerance meant complete immunosuppression withdrawal for at least one year without liver enzymes rising beyond twice the upper limit of normal. Blood samples were collected pre-transplant, pre-randomization before withdrawal, and post-randomization after either full withdrawal or failed withdrawal. A cohort of 8 liver transplant recipients was studied, of whom 3 were classified as tolerant and 5 as non-tolerant. Broader findings and caveats from the paper: Because no allograft tissue specimens were available, donor-reactive T cells may have migrated into the graft instead of being deleted. A greater decline was seen for donor-reactive sequences than for third party-reactive sequences, suggesting partial antigen-specific deletion unrelated to withdrawal success. Conclusions were preliminary, limited by small, heterogeneous patient numbers and non-standardized post-transplant time points. In a couple of subjects, low numbers of available donor cells limited the measurable donor-reactive repertoire. In 5 of 8 subjects, regardless of tolerance or HCV status, circulating donor-reactive CD4 TCRbeta sequences dropped significantly post-transplant. When repertoire turnover was accounted for, significantly reduced detection of donor-reactive sequences was found in 7 of 8 subjects for CD4 and in 8 of 8 subjects for CD8.

Thawed unstimulated PBMCs were stained for CD3, CD4 and CD8 and FACS-sorted into CD3+CD4+ and CD3+CD8+ populations. Randomization to immunosuppression withdrawal applied to every one of the 8 studied subjects. Genomic DNA was isolated with the Qiagen DNeasy Blood and Tissue Kit. This clone was counted a few times. Its antigen is currently not known. No clone much larger than this one lies a single base away; base qualities are absent. High-throughput TCRbeta CDR3 sequencing of frozen genomic DNA was performed by immunoSEQ, including PCR amplification, mapping, bias correction and internal controls. The paper's processing steps were these. Only productive rearrangements were retained, with each unique TCRbeta sequence defined by its CDR3 nucleotide sequence together with its V and J gene. For a sequence to be called donor-reactive, it needed a frequency of at least 0.01% and at least 5-fold expansion in CFSE-low cells compared with unstimulated pre-transplant cells. Minimum frequency thresholds were set for each subject based on the unstimulated sample with the lowest template count, ensuring at least 90% detection power. Jensen-Shannon divergence between the top 1000 TCRbeta sequences post- versus pre-transplant served as the measure of repertoire turnover. Two-sided Fisher's exact tests were used to test for changes in how often donor-reactive sequences were detected. TCRdb stores this immuneACCESS table with in-frame sequences only. Part of the clones is absent; in the studies checked, under half of the shortfall reflects unresolved V genes, and no reason is known for the rest. V and J calls plus clone size are reproduced from that table; the DNA served to infer D and trimming. This sample is represented by about 51,000 clones; about 90% of them were singletons. The top ten clones comprise 13% to 15% of the sample.

The specimen comprised CD8+ T cells from blood, sampled 12 months after liver transplant. The TCR was taken from a human patient who received a liver transplant. The graft donor may be the source of some T cells after a transplant.

The base sequence is TGTGCCAGCAGCATTCCAAAGACAGTCGCGAACACCGGGGAGCTGTTTTTT. The resulting protein is CASSIPKTVANTGELFF. The rearranged chain carries TRBV7-2 and TRBJ2-2, and perhaps TRBD1 as D gene, on 5 matching bases. Between the V and J ends, shortened by 5 bases and 0 bases respectively, the junction contains 16 bases. The germline V gene gives CDR1 as SGHTA and CDR2 as FQGNSA. The CDR3 has 17 amino acids, counting the end cysteine and phenylalanine. The kept DNA is CDR3 alone, 51 bases in frame from the first base.